This T cell receptor (beta chain) was obtained from a study of identifying expanded T cells in peripheral blood. Study results and limitations: Technical replicates showed roughly 1.2 changed clones; approximately 2 weeks 15 to 20; four weeks 19. Across healthy donors, higher total template counts meant significantly greater roughly two-week count variance.

Germline CDR1 SGHVS, CDR2 FQNEAQ. The V and J ends lost 1 base and 7 bases respectively, with 14 bases between them. The length of the CDR3 is 15 residues. Here immunoSEQ multiplex PCR was the method, and the copy in TCRdb shows in-frame clones only, minus some. The top ten hold roughly 4.2% of the sample, which has approximately 100,000 clones, 70% to 90% seen once. In regard to this clone: Its antigen is currently unknown.

Collection occurred without any documented infections or immune events in donors. The chain carries TRBV7-8 and TRBJ2-1; D remains ambiguous. This receptor was identified in a person aged 18 to 70 in good health. Material for sequencing was blood. DNA for the CDR3: TGTGCCAGCAGCTTAGAAACACAGAATCCTAATGAGCAGTTCTTC. Protein: CASSLETQNPNEQFF.